This record concerns one T cell receptor beta chain sequence. The sample originates from a study of blood T cell repertoires in COVID-19. Study information: Samples of COVID-19 (acute and convalescent) were obtained from the United States, Italy and Spain.

Original processing methods: Amplification of reference gene primers provided the estimated nucleated cell counts. The data were produced by immunoSEQ multiplex PCR, yet TCRdb's version contains in-frame clones alone and is incomplete. Clone size and V and J calls were adopted from that table, with D and trimming inferred from the DNA. The sample yields about 120,000 clones, approximately 85% seen once. This TCR came from a man in his forties or fifties with acute or convalescent COVID-19. What was sequenced was peripheral blood.

The CDR3 nucleotides read TGTGCCAGCAGTTTTGGCGGGAATGAAAAACTGTTTTTT. It is translated as CASSFGGNEKLFF. The chain recombines TRBV27 with TRBJ1-4; D not certain. Germline values: CDR1 MNHEY, CDR2 SMNVEV (reference sequence). This CDR3 spans 13 amino acids. The V gene lost 3 bases and the J gene lost 5 bases, with 7 bases spanning the gap.